This T cell receptor (beta chain) was found in a study of T cell repertoires in cytomegalovirus infection. Turning to the study itself: An indication of both CMV infection and matching HLA type came from public TCR beta signatures.

As for this clonotype: Its antigen remains unknown.

Overall study results and limits: In two of eight donors, the top clonotype was HLA-C-restricted CMV-specific. Cumulative public TCR beta family frequency identified CMV carriers with the relevant HLA.

TCRdb called the reads again in MiXCR, with one record for every CDR3 protein. Among some 70,000 distinct CDR3 sequences listed, approximately 24% were seen once. The V end was cut by 2 bases, the J end by 0 bases, with 17 bases between. The CDR3 is 19 residues long. The germline V gene has CDR1 SGHVS and CDR2 FQNEAQ. The receptor was derived from a human donor in good health (CMV status not recorded). Some clones in this sample may be carry-over from other donors' samples. The source material was PBMCs, sequenced either directly or after in vitro stimulation (not recorded which). The rearrangement joins TRBV7-8 to TRBJ1-6; D unresolved. The CDR3 DNA sequence: TGTGCCAGCAGCTTAAACGTGGATACCGAGAGCTCCTATAATTCACCCCTCCACTTT. This encodes CASSLNVDTESSYNSPLHF.